What follows are 15 T cell receptor beta chains derived from one specimen sequenced in a study of a mutant IDH1 vaccine in newly diagnosed glioma. Generated by immunoSEQ multiplex PCR, the TCRdb table keeps only in-frame clones and is missing some. This sample has around 63,000 clones, with about 91% found just once. Described time point: baseline, week 1 (first vaccination visit). The treatment here: pre-vaccination baseline after standard-of-care therapy. The sequences come from PBMCs, collected from a glioma patient treated with radiotherapy, temozolomide or both. The receptors derive from a man between 50 and 59 years old with glioma.

The CDR3 DNA is TGCGCCAGCAGTGTTGGTATCAGGGGACGCACCGGGGAGCTGTTTTTT. It codes for CASSVGIRGRTGELFF. The rearrangement uses TRBV10-2 and TRBJ2-2, with TRBD1 as a possible D gene (6 bases). Germline V gives CDR1 WSHSY, CDR2 SAAADI. The CDR3 loop spans 16 amino acids. V shed 4 bases and J shed 4 bases, with 16 bases lying between them.

The genes are TRBV4-2 and TRBJ2-3; D remains unclear. There are 15 residues in the CDR3. The V gene lost 0 bases and the J gene lost 2 bases, with 9 bases spanning the gap. The V gene's germline CDR1 is LGHNA and CDR2 YNFKEQ. CDR3 in amino acids: CASSQDSSDTDTQYF. The CDR3 DNA sequence: TGTGCCAGCAGCCAAGATTCGTCAGACACAGATACGCAGTATTTT.

The J gene is TRBJ2-1, the V gene TRBV5-1; 7 bases are a match to TRBD1. Germline values: CDR1 SGHRS, CDR2 YFSETQ. The ends lost 4 bases at V and 1 base at J; junction bases unmatched: 5. CDR3 length equals 15 residues. CDR3: CASSPDRASYNEQFF. As DNA, the CDR3 is TGCGCCAGCAGCCCAGACAGGGCTTCCTACAATGAGCAGTTCTTC.

The V call is TRBV27, the J call TRBJ2-2; 12 bases agree with TRBD2. The CDR3 spans 15 residues. CDR1 is MNHEY, CDR2 SMNVEV, per germline (reference sequence). V lost 7 bases, J lost 5 bases, and 5 bases stayed unmatched. CDR3 bases: TGTGCCAGCACCCTAGCGGGAGGGTTGACCGGGGAGCTGTTTTTT. Amino acids: CASTLAGGLTGELFF.

This chain joins TRBV10-3 and TRBJ2-2; D might be TRBD1 (5 bases). The V end lost 2 bases, the J end lost 9 bases, and 13 bases lay between the germline ends. This CDR3 contains 14 residues. The germline gives CDR1 ENHRY, CDR2 SYGVKD. In nucleotides, the CDR3 is TGTGCCATCAGTGAGACAGGCCCCGGTAGGGAGCTGTTTTTT. This codes for CAISETGPGRELFF.

J is TRBJ2-5 and V is TRBV19, with no clear D. From germline, CDR1 is LNHDA and CDR2 SQIVND (reference sequence). Trimming took off 5 bases at V and 2 bases at J, with 9 bases between the two ends. CDR3 size: 13 residues. CDR3 protein: CASSWAQQETQYF. The CDR3 DNA follows: TGTGCCAGTAGTTGGGCACAACAAGAGACCCAGTACTTC.

The chain carries TRBV5-4 and TRBJ2-1; the match to TRBD1 covers 7 bases. The V and J ends lost 3 bases and 3 bases, in that order; junction bases with no gene match: 12. The germline V gene encodes CDR1 SGHNT and CDR2 YYREEE (reference sequence). The length of the CDR3 is 17 residues. The CDR3 here is CASSSVGQPTNYNEQFF. In DNA, the CDR3 is TGTGCCAGCAGCTCCGTGGGACAGCCTACCAACTACAATGAGCAGTTCTTC.

The chain joins TRBV5-8 to TRBJ1-2, with D hard to call. V was shortened by 3 bases and J by 3 bases, with 6 bases between the two germline ends. Germline V gene lookup returns CDR1 SGHTS and CDR2 YDEGEE. The CDR3 contains 12 residues. The CDR3 reads CASSSEYYGYTF. Written as DNA, the CDR3 is TGTGCCAGCAGCTCAGAGTACTATGGCTACACCTTC.

The chain carries TRBV2 and TRBJ2-1; the match to TRBD2 covers 9 bases. CDR1 and CDR2 from the germline V gene are SNHLY and FYNNEI. Unmatched junction bases numbered 3, after V lost 7 bases and J lost 2 bases. This CDR3 is built from 14 residues. The CDR3 nucleotides are TGTGCCAGCAAGGGCGGGGGGGCCTACAATGAGCAGTTCTTC. It yields the protein CASKGGGAYNEQFF.

The gene calls are TRBV29-1 and TRBJ1-2, with 8 bases fitting TRBD1. The CDR3 is 17 amino acids. Germline V gene sequence: CDR1 SQVTM, CDR2 ANQGSEA. V trimming: 0 bases; J trimming: 2 bases; junction bases outside the gene matches: 11. CDR3 sequence (DNA): TGCAGCGTTGAAGATTTTCTCAAGGACAGGGCGAACTATGGCTACACCTTC. This translates into CSVEDFLKDRANYGYTF.

The V gene is TRBV6-1, the J gene TRBJ1-6, with no clear D. The germline gives CDR1 MNHNS, CDR2 SASEGT. With 1 base removed from V and 4 bases from J, the gap between germline ends came to 14 bases. This CDR3 has 17 amino acids. CDR3 in amino acids: CASSEGRGKSYNSPLHF. The CDR3, as DNA: TGTGCCAGCAGTGAAGGCCGGGGTAAATCTTATAATTCACCCCTCCACTTT.

The V call is TRBV30, the J call TRBJ1-5; D not resolved. Trimming shortened V by 5 bases and J by 2 bases, and 10 bases separated the two germline ends. This CDR3 is 13 amino acids long. Germline V gene sequence: CDR1 GTSNPN, CDR2 SVGIG (reference sequence). The CDR3 sequence: CAWAREGNQPQHF. In DNA form, the CDR3 reads TGTGCCTGGGCCCGAGAGGGCAATCAGCCCCAGCATTTT. Based on the CDR3 plus reference TRBV30 and TRBJ1-5, the full variable domain is SQTIHQWPATLVQPVGSPLSLECTVEGTSNPNLYWYRQAAGRGLQLLFYSVGIGQISSEVPQNLSASRPQDRQFILSSKKLLLSDSGFYLCAWAREGNQPQHFGDGTRLSIL.

The chain combines TRBV18 with TRBJ1-5; D is perhaps TRBD1 (6 bases). Germline loops: CDR1 KGHSH, CDR2 LQKENI. Trimming cost V 5 bases and J 0 bases, with 8 bases left between them. This CDR3 comprises 14 residues. This CDR3 reads CASSSQGSNQPQHF. For the CDR3, the DNA is TGTGCCAGCTCATCACAGGGTAGCAATCAGCCCCAGCATTTT.

J is TRBJ1-2 and V is TRBV4-3; D remains ambiguous. Germline V CDR1 and CDR2: LGHNA, YSLEER. V shed 6 bases and J shed 6 bases, with 20 bases lying between them. This CDR3 region has 15 residues. The CDR3 reads CASRRTLPKGNGYTF. As DNA, the CDR3 is TGCGCCAGCAGAAGGACGCTACCCAAGGGTAATGGCTACACCTTC.

The chain is built from TRBV9 and TRBJ2-7; D possibly uses TRBD1 or TRBD2 (5 bases each). The V gene's germline CDR1 is SGDLS and CDR2 YYNGEE. This CDR3 has 14 residues. V was pared by 0 bases and J by 4 bases, with 11 bases between. The CDR3 is CASSVGDGAYEQYF. In DNA, the CDR3 is TGTGCCAGCAGCGTAGGAGACGGGGCGTACGAGCAGTACTTC.